The rows below give T cell receptor beta chains drawn from one sample of a study of T cell responses to AZD1222 COVID-19 vaccine. TCRdb's table, derived via immunoSEQ multiplex PCR, lists solely in-frame clones and lacks some. The sample has about 100,000 clones, about 88% seen once; the top ten hold 1.8%. The sample consisted of peripheral blood, taken on day 0 of AZD1222 vaccination. These TCRs come from an adult in good health. Each CDR3 is given with its conserved first and last residue. For some rows the clone size is stated as once, few or many, or as a class when expanded; others skip it.

>.|TRBJ2-7|TRBV5-4
CASSLGVGSYEQYF
>.|TRBJ2-1|TRBV12-5
CASAPLKGHNEQFF
>.|TRBJ2-1|TRBV7-6
CASSLAAAGAANEQFF
>few|TRBJ1-5|TRBV6-2/TRBV6-3
CASSLTGTGQSQHF
>.|TRBJ1-3|TRBV28
CASSPSPATSGNTIYF
>.|TRBJ2-1|TRBV4-2
CASKTSGGYNEQFF
>.|TRBJ2-7|TRBV29-1
CSVEADTGPESYEQYF
>.|TRBJ2-7|TRBV28
CASGAGLLREYF
>.|TRBJ2-5|TRBV28
CASSTWETQYF
>.|TRBJ2-7|TRBV4-2
CASSSGVYEQYF
>.|TRBJ1-5|TRBV4-1
CASSQAQQGSNQPQHF
>.|TRBJ2-7|TRBV28
CASSLRGGAYEQYF
>.|TRBJ2-5|TRBV4-1
CASSSRTSGRDRETQYF
>.|TRBJ2-7|TRBV11-1
CASSLVGAYEQYF
>.|TRBJ2-3|TRBV14
CASSQVFRWDTQYF
>.|TRBJ1-1|TRBV27
CASSLSGGGGTEAFF
>.|TRBJ1-2|TRBV7-2
CASSPGGSNYGYTF
>.|TRBJ2-7|TRBV6-5
CASSTGGPWEYF
>once|TRBJ1-1|TRBV28
CASSLMGRRYTEAFF
>.|TRBJ1-6|TRBV5-8
CASSLEESSPLHF
>.|TRBJ1-6|TRBV5-4
CASSLDQENSPLHF
>.|TRBJ2-2|TRBV7-9
CASSLWGEGLAGELFF
>.|TRBJ1-5|TRBV6-2/TRBV6-3
CASSYSDDSTSNQPQHF
>.|TRBJ1-1|TRBV18
CASFLSGPLGGTEAFF
>.|TRBJ1-1|TRBV7-2
CASSLDRNTEAFF
>.|TRBJ2-6|TRBV19
CASSILRGTSSGANVLTF
>.|TRBJ2-7|TRBV10-3
CAISVNRASYEQYF
>.|TRBJ1-4|TRBV9
CASSEGARDSHRSEKLFF
>.|TRBJ2-2|TRBV29-1
CSVSGQNTGELFF
>once|TRBJ2-3|TRBV19
CASSQTQDGTDTQYF
>.|TRBJ1-1|TRBV6-2/TRBV6-3
CASSYSRLNTEAFF
>.|TRBJ2-7|TRBV24-1
CATSTPGAHEQYF
>.|TRBJ2-7|TRBV2
CASSVRGSTYEQYF
>.|TRBJ2-1|TRBV3-1/TRBV3-2
CASSRSLLAGNYNEQFF
>.|TRBJ1-1|TRBV7-2
CASSLGPRVEAFF
>.|TRBJ2-2|TRBV28
CARTQNPPATGELFF
>.|TRBJ2-7|TRBV5-4
CASSLDSGTREQYF
>.|TRBJ2-1|TRBV3-1/TRBV3-2
CASSQGNEQFF
>.|TRBJ2-1|TRBV10-3
CAISGAGGSYNEQFF
>.|TRBJ1-1|TRBV16
CASIRQGNTEAFF
>.|TRBJ2-7|TRBV11-3
CASSHLDRVQEQYF